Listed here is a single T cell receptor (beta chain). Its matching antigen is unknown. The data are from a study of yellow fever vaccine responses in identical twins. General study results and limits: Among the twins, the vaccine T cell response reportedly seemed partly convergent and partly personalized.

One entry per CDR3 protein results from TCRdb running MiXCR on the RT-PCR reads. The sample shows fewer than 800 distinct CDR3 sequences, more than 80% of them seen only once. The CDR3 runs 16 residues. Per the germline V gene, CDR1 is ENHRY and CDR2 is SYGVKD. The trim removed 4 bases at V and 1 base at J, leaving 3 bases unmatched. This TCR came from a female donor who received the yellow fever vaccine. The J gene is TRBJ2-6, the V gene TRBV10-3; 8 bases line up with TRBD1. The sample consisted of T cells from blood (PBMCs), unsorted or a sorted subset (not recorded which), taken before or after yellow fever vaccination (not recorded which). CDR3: CAISGTGTSGANVLTF. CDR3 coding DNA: TGTGCCATCAGTGGGACAGGGACTTCTGGGGCCAACGTCCTGACTTTC.